This T cell receptor beta chain was recovered during a study of T cells after yellow fever vaccination. Broader study findings: Repertoires sorted by FACS could include abundant clonotypes that are contaminants from the bulk population.

J gave up 7 bases and V 4 bases, and 5 bases lay outside the gene matches. There are 13 residues in the CDR3. Germline V gene sequence: CDR1 SGHRS, CDR2 YFSETQ. It was through 5'RACE template switching that TCR cDNA was made, with a universal primer site and UMIs added. TCRdb used MiXCR to reprocess the 5' RACE reads, holding one entry per CDR3 protein. The sample consists of fewer than 450,000 distinct CDR3 sequences, 9.5% to 13% of them appearing once. Worth noting for this clonotype: Its matching antigen is unknown.

Sequencing used PBMCs, obtained on the day of the first yellow fever vaccination. V is TRBV5-1 and J is TRBJ2-1; 7 bases are a match to TRBD1. The source of this sequence is a man in his late teens or twenties who received the YFV17D yellow fever vaccine. Written as DNA, the CDR3 is TGCGCCAGCAGCCTGCCGACAGGGAATGAGCAGTTCTTC. Its translation is CASSLPTGNEQFF.